The sequence of this TCR beta chain was determined in a study of beta chain features in type 1 diabetes. Expressed TCRB transcripts were sequenced, since all the RNA that had been isolated was reverse transcribed. Produced via immunoSEQ multiplex PCR; TCRdb's table is partial and in-frame only. The sample holds under 200,000 clones; less than 9.5% are singletons and the top ten take approximately 0.69%. This clone was observed at least ten times. This CDR3 contains 13 residues. Germline V gene data show CDR1 as GTSNPN and CDR2 as SVGIG (reference sequence). The V segment lost 1 base and the J segment 8 bases; nucleotides outside the gene matches: 6.

The rearrangement uses TRBV30 and TRBJ1-2; 8 positions agree with TRBD1. The TCR was taken from a man aged 18 to 30 in good health. The sequencing sample was made of central memory CD4+ T cells from blood. CDR3 DNA: TGTGCCTGGAGTGGCGACAGGGGAAGGGGCTACACCTTC. It encodes CAWSGDRGRGYTF.